The entry that follows covers one T cell receptor (beta chain) sequence. These data come from a study of CD8 T cells in Susac syndrome. Random hexamers primed reverse transcription of 0.5 to 1 ug RNA. With immunoSEQ multiplex PCR, TCR beta CDR3 was amplified across 54 Vbeta and 13 Jbeta. TCRdb used MiXCR to reprocess the immunoSEQ multiplex PCR reads, holding one entry per CDR3 protein. Of around 150,000 distinct CDR3 sequences listed, approximately 94% are singletons. V was pared by 1 base and J by 8 bases, with 14 bases between. Germline CDR1 reads MNHNS; CDR2 reads SASEGT. The CDR3 extends over 14 amino acids. Sequencing of TCR beta drew on CD8+ and CD4+ T cells from blood. Each multiple sclerosis control was a treatment-naive patient with relapsing-remitting disease that was either stable or active. Bulk CD8+ and CD4+ cells came from magnetic negative isolation; CD8+ TEMRA by FACS.

The rearrangement uses TRBV6-1 and TRBJ1-2; D not resolved. Sequencing used CD4+ T cells from PBMCs. The receptor comes from a human donor with multiple sclerosis. CDR3 sequence: CASSEGYSGGGYTF. Written as DNA, the CDR3 is TGTGCCAGCAGTGAAGGCTACTCCGGTGGCGGCTACACCTTC.